This TCR beta chain was identified during a study of blood T cell repertoires in COVID-19 (dated by TCRdb to 2020 to 2021). Background for the entire study: The collaborator samples originated in the United States, Italy and Spain and spanned the acute and convalescent phases of COVID-19. The dataset comprised deeply sampled blood TCRbeta repertoires from subjects exposed to, actively infected with, or recovered from COVID-19. The samples were drawn from two sources: the first 160 participants of the ongoing ImmuneRACE study, and 1,200 or so subjects contributed by 6 global collaborators. HLA class I and class II types, where available, came from metadata supplied by the sample provider rather than from assay-based typing. A de-identified subject ID, COVID-19 status, age in years and sex were almost always included in the sample metadata. The repertoires were released in a freely available public database meant as a resource for research on the immune response to SARS-CoV-2. The prospective study material was composed of cDNA or gDNA derived from T cells, B-cell-depleted T cells, or PBMCs. What the research found in general, with its limitations: How much clinical and demographic metadata was included differed by source and by participant, and the metadata was provided uncurated.

Enrolling through a virtual design, the prospective study's participants ranged in age from roughly 18 to 95 years and lived across roughly 23 United States geographic areas. To assign participants to cohorts, the prospective study relied on clinical history that participants themselves reported in a screening survey and a study questionnaire. Recovered participants in ImmuneRACE Cohort 3 were defined as having two consecutive negative NP/OP PCR tests, clearance from a healthcare professional, or resolution of symptoms. Each participant in the prospective study had whole blood, serum and a nasopharyngeal or oropharyngeal swab collected by mobile phlebotomists. Over a roughly 2-month period, participants in the prospective study had the option of providing additional blood draws and questionnaires. Before DNA extraction, prospective study blood samples were shipped either frozen or at room temperature.

Notes on this clone: What antigen it recognizes has not been identified. The sample holds no much larger clone one base away, and base qualities are not on file.

Trimmed from V: 2 bases; trimmed from J: 7 bases; junction bases lacking a gene match: 1. From the cysteine up to the phenylalanine, the CDR3 has a length of 14 residues. Only CDR3 DNA is held: 42 bases, read in frame from base 1. The germline V gene (reference sequence) yields MNHEY for CDR1 and SMNVEV for CDR2. TCRbeta CDR3 regions were amplified from genomic DNA using the immunoSEQ Assay, a bias-controlled multiplex PCR. As for the original processing: The number of nucleated cells in each sample was estimated from the amplification of reference gene primers within the assay. Sequence reads were collapsed and filtered to measure the absolute abundance of every unique TCRbeta CDR3 rearrangement. Productive Simpson clonality was computed per sample as the square root of Simpson's diversity index over productive rearrangements. TCRdb mirrors the immuneACCESS table, restricted to in-frame sequences. Some clones are absent from its copies; in checked studies, under half trace to an unresolved V gene, and the reason for the others is unknown. V and J calls and clone size are as listed in that table; D and trimming were resolved from the DNA. This sample lists 200,000 to 250,000 clones; about 79% were detected once. The ten most abundant clones make up about 3.7% of the sample.

The sample taken for sequencing was PBMCs or T cells enriched from blood (not recorded which). This clonotype originated in a woman between 55 and 75 years old who had recovered from COVID-19. This receptor chain uses TRBV27 and TRBJ2-3, with TRBD2 identical over 12 junction bases. CDR3 loop: CASSLTSGRNTQYF. The sequenced DNA: TGTGCCAGCAGTTTAACTAGCGGGAGGAATACGCAGTATTTT.